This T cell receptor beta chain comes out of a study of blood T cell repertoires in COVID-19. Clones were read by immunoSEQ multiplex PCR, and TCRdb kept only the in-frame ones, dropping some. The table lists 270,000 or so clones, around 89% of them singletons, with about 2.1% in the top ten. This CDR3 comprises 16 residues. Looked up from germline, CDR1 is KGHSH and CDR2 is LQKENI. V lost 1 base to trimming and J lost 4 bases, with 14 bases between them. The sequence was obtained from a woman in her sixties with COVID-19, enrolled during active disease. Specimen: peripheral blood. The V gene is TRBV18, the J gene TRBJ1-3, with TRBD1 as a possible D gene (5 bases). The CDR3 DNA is TGTGCCAGCTCACCACGGCTGGCAGGGAACGGAAACACCATATATTTT. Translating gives CASSPRLAGNGNTIYF.